These 20 T cell receptor beta chains came from one sample sequenced in a study of T cell changes during pregnancy in multiple sclerosis. Sequencing used immunoSEQ multiplex PCR; TCRdb keeps in-frame clones, though not all of them. The sample lists about 100,000 clones, about 94% occurring once. Here the sequenced sample was peripheral blood, taken before pregnancy. These receptors all come from a female donor with multiple sclerosis, enrolled in a pregnancy study.

The V gene is TRBV27, the J gene TRBJ2-3; TRBD1 matches at 8 bases. V lost 3 bases, J lost 5 bases, and 4 bases stayed unmatched. The germline gives CDR1 MNHEY, CDR2 SMNVEV (reference sequence). This CDR3 region has 14 residues. For the CDR3, the DNA is TGTGCCAGCAGTTTTGCAGGGGGCGAAGATACGCAGTATTTT. Its translation: CASSFAGGEDTQYF.

V usage is TRBV6-6 and J usage is TRBJ1-2; no firm D call. Germline CDR1 reads MNHNY; CDR2 reads SVGAGI (reference sequence). Deletions cut 3 bases from V and 8 bases from J, with 19 bases between. The length of the CDR3 is 15 residues. CDR3 bases: TGTGCCAGCAGTTATTTAGTCGGAGGAAATGACGGCTACACCTTC. This translates into CASSYLVGGNDGYTF.

The V gene is TRBV27, the J gene TRBJ2-2, with a tentative D call TRBD2 (6 bases). This CDR3 has 16 amino acids. Trimming took off 6 bases at V and 0 bases at J, with 14 bases between the two ends. In germline, CDR1 is MNHEY, CDR2 SMNVEV (reference sequence). The CDR3 sequence: CASSVGPGANTGELFF. The CDR3 DNA reads as TGTGCCAGCAGCGTCGGCCCGGGGGCGAACACCGGGGAGCTGTTTTTT.

The J gene is TRBJ2-5, the V gene TRBV18; D gene ambiguous. The CDR3 covers 11 residues. Trimming pared 6 bases from V and 3 bases from J, leaving 5 bases between. The germline V gene has CDR1 KGHSH and CDR2 LQKENI. CDR3 region: CASSAKETQYF. The CDR3 DNA is TGTGCCAGCTCGGCCAAAGAGACCCAGTACTTC. Using reference TRBV18 and TRBJ2-5 for the parts outside the CDR3, the full variable domain is NAGVMQNPRHLVRRRGQEARLRCSPMKGHSHVYWYRQLPEEGLKFMVYLQKENIIDESGMPKERFSAEFPKEGPSILRIQQVVRGDSAAYFCASSAKETQYFGPGTRLLVL.

CDR3 sequence (DNA): TGTGCCAGCAGCTTGATCGGGACTAGCGGGAAGAATGAGCAGTTCTTC. This gives the protein CASSLIGTSGKNEQFF. This sequence joins TRBV7-4 and TRBJ2-1; 13 bases map to TRBD2. Germline CDR1 and CDR2: SGHVT and SQSDAQ. The trim removed 3 bases at V and 7 bases at J, leaving 6 bases unmatched. This CDR3 has 16 amino acids.

The V gene is TRBV27, the J gene TRBJ2-7; 8 positions match TRBD1. V shed 10 bases, J shed 3 bases, and the junction held 8 bases outside the gene matches. The CDR3 loop spans 13 amino acids. Per the germline V gene, CDR1 is MNHEY and CDR2 is SMNVEV (reference sequence). The CDR3 loop reads CATSWTGSYEQYF. The CDR3 region has the DNA TGTGCCACCTCCTGGACAGGGAGCTACGAGCAGTACTTC.

J is TRBJ2-7 and V is TRBV9, with D tentatively TRBD2 (5 bases). Deletions cut 0 bases from V and 3 bases from J, with 16 bases between. Germline CDR1 and CDR2: SGDLS and YYNGEE. The CDR3 consists of 16 residues. The CDR3 is CASSVADSPLYYEQYF. CDR3 nucleotides: TGTGCCAGCAGCGTAGCGGACTCACCTCTTTACTACGAGCAGTACTTC.

J is TRBJ2-4 and V is TRBV19; D might be TRBD1 (5 bases). CDR1 LNHDA and CDR2 SQIVND come from the germline V gene (reference sequence). Between the trimmed V and J ends, which lost 0 bases and 1 base, there was a span of 10 bases. The CDR3 totals 16 residues. The CDR3 loop is CASSIEGLGAKNIQYF. The CDR3 nucleotides are TGTGCCAGTAGTATAGAGGGGCTTGGGGCCAAAAACATTCAGTACTTC.

The chain has TRBV6-5 and TRBJ2-5, with 9 positions matching TRBD1. Germline V gene sequence: CDR1 MNHEY, CDR2 SVGAGI. The CDR3 consists of 15 residues. Germline trimming cut 5 bases from V and 5 bases from J; bases unmatched to any gene: 9. CDR3 nucleotide sequence: TGTGCCAGCAGTACCACAGGGGGCTTGGGGGAGACCCAGTACTTC. Translating gives CASSTTGGLGETQYF.

The V call is TRBV7-2, the J call TRBJ2-3, with 9 nucleotides matching TRBD2. The trim removed 7 bases at V and 6 bases at J, leaving 8 bases unmatched. Germline V gene lookup returns CDR1 SGHTA and CDR2 FQGNSA. CDR3 length equals 14 residues. As DNA, the CDR3 is TGTGCCAGCAAGGCGGGAGGGCCGTTGGATACGCAGTATTTT. The encoded protein is CASKAGGPLDTQYF. Supplemented by reference TRBV7-2 and TRBJ2-3, the full variable domain reads GAGVSQSPSNKVTEKGKDVELRCDPISGHTALYWYRQSLGQGLEFLIYFQGNSAPDKSGLPSDRFSAERTGGSVSTLTIQRTQQEDSAVYLCASKAGGPLDTQYFGPGTRLTVL.

This chain uses TRBV7-7 with TRBJ2-7; D possibly corresponds to TRBD2 (6 bases). V was trimmed by 4 bases and J by 5 bases, leaving 24 bases between them. The CDR3 is 17 amino acids. The germline CDR1 and CDR2 sequences are SSHAT and FNYEAQ (reference sequence). CDR3 sequence (DNA): TGTGCCAGCAGCTACAGAGCCGCGGGACTTAGCTTCCACGAGCAGTACTTC. Translation: CASSYRAAGLSFHEQYF.

The chain uses TRBV29-1 and TRBJ1-2; D is uncertain. This CDR3 is built from 12 residues. V lost 5 bases and J lost 3, with 10 bases in between. From germline, CDR1 is SQVTM and CDR2 ANQGSEA. CDR3 sequence: CSVLNRDYGYTF. The CDR3 DNA follows: TGCAGCGTTCTAAACAGAGACTATGGCTACACCTTC.

The chain has TRBV2 and TRBJ2-2; weak D call: TRBD2 (5 bases). CDR1 is SNHLY, CDR2 FYNNEI, per germline. This CDR3 spans 13 amino acids. With 3 bases removed from V and 4 bases from J, the gap between germline ends came to 6 bases. The CDR3 protein is CASSESGTGELFF. CDR3 bases: TGTGCCAGCAGTGAGAGCGGCACCGGGGAGCTGTTTTTT.

The gene calls are TRBV5-1 and TRBJ2-3, with 7 bases aligning to TRBD2. The CDR3 is 17 residues long. V trimming: 4 bases; J trimming: 4 bases; junction bases outside the gene matches: 15. Germline CDR1 and CDR2: SGHRS and YFSETQ. CDR3 loop: CASSPPGGGGRSDTQYF. The CDR3 coding sequence is TGCGCCAGCAGCCCTCCCGGCGGCGGCGGGAGATCAGATACGCAGTATTTT.

The rearrangement uses TRBV4-2 and TRBJ2-7, with D possibly being TRBD2 (5 bases). V shed 1 base and J shed 5 bases, with 12 bases lying between them. The CDR3 contains 14 residues. The germline CDR1 and CDR2 sequences are LGHNA and YNFKEQ. In DNA, the CDR3 is TGTGCCAGCAGCCAAGTAACTAGTTCCCACGAGCAGTACTTC. Protein sequence: CASSQVTSSHEQYF.

This chain uses TRBV10-2 with TRBJ2-5; maybe TRBD1 (5 bases). The CDR3 loop spans 15 amino acids. The germline CDR1 and CDR2 sequences are WSHSY and SAAADI. V shed 4 bases and J shed 5 bases, with 17 bases lying between them. The CDR3 here is CASSGGIRASETQYF. DNA of the CDR3: TGCGCCAGCAGTGGGGGAATCAGGGCGTCGGAGACCCAGTACTTC.

CDR3 amino acids: CASSFVSTEAFF. Here the CDR3 DNA reads TGTGCCAGCAGCTTTGTTAGTACTGAAGCTTTCTTT. The gene calls are TRBV7-2 and TRBJ1-1, with D unclear. Germline CDR1 SGHTA, CDR2 FQGNSA. This CDR3 has 12 amino acids. V was clipped by 3 bases and J by 5 bases, with 7 bases between them. The entire variable domain, with the rest obtained from reference TRBV7-2 and TRBJ1-1, is as follows: GAGVSQSPSNKVTEKGKDVELRCDPISGHTALYWYRQSLGQGLEFLIYFQGNSAPDKSGLPSDRFSAERTGGSVSTLTIQRTQQEDSAVYLCASSFVSTEAFFGQGTRLTVV.

The chain recombines TRBV29-1 with TRBJ2-1, with 7 nucleotides matching TRBD1. CDR1 and CDR2 (germline): SQVTM, ANQGSEA. CDR3 length: 12 residues. Written as DNA, the CDR3 is TGCAGTGCAACGGACAGGTACGATGAGCAGTTCTTC. Its translation is CSATDRYDEQFF.

The CDR3: CASSRASGVNQPQHF. CDR3 coding DNA: TGTGCCAGCAGCCGCGCTTCAGGGGTCAATCAGCCCCAGCATTTT. The chain combines TRBV7-6 with TRBJ1-5, with D maybe TRBD1 (6 bases). This CDR3 region has 15 residues. Trimming left V 5 bases short and J 3 bases short, with 14 bases between. The germline gives CDR1 SGHVS, CDR2 FNYEAQ.

The chain is built from TRBV13 and TRBJ1-3; 7 bases agree with TRBD1. The trim removed 2 bases at V and 0 bases at J, leaving 4 bases unmatched. The CDR3 length is 16 residues. The V gene's germline CDR1 is PRHDT and CDR2 FYEKMQ (reference sequence). CDR3 sequence (DNA): TGTGCCAGCAGCTTACCAGGGACAGTCTCTGGAAACACCATATATTTT. Translating gives CASSLPGTVSGNTIYF.